The sequence of this TCR beta chain was determined in a study of CD8 T cells in Susac syndrome. A quantity of about 0.5 to 1 ug RNA underwent reverse transcription using random hexamers. TCRdb recomputed calls from the immunoSEQ multiplex PCR reads with MiXCR, one row per CDR3 protein. The sample has approximately 180,000 distinct CDR3 sequences; more than 90% are singletons. Trimming took 5 bases from V and 2 from J; bases not matched to a gene: 2. The CDR3 has 12 residues. Germline V gene lookup returns CDR1 DFQATT and CDR2 SNEGSKA (reference sequence). This receptor was taken from a human donor with multiple sclerosis. The chain uses TRBV20-1 and TRBJ1-2; 7 nucleotides agree with TRBD1. The specimen was CD4+ T cells from PBMCs. CDR3 DNA sequence: TGCAGTGCTCCGACAGGGAACTATGGCTACACCTTC. This translates into CSAPTGNYGYTF.